The TCR beta chain under discussion was sequenced for a study of T cell repertoires in ileal Crohn's disease. Eligibility required adulthood, ileal or ileocolonic Crohn's disease and indicated ileocolonic resection. Profiling relied on immunoSEQ multiplex PCR, and the TCRdb table lists in-frame clones only, not all of them. The table has 3,500 to 4,500 clones, under 75% seen once. The TCR sequence derives from an adult with Crohn's disease. Sequencing was done on a sample of ileal tissue.

CDR3 amino acids: CASSPGQGYGYTF. CDR3 bases: TGTGCCAGCAGCCCAGGCCAAGGCTATGGCTACACCTTC. The chain uses TRBV7-3 and TRBJ1-2; D is unclear. Trimming removed 5 bases from V and 4 bases from J, with 11 bases in between. CDR3 size: 13 residues. Germline V gene sequence: CDR1 SGHTA, CDR2 FQGTGA.